The entry below describes one T cell receptor (beta chain). What it binds is unknown. These data are taken from a study of T cell responses to AZD1222 COVID-19 vaccine. Study results and limitations: Spike regions recognized by vaccine-associated CD4 TCRs spanned the protein, led by 160-218 and 743-854. Only a handful of AZD1222 recipients tested seropositive at baseline. Reports indicate that nearly half of spike-specific TCRs are directed at unmutated variant regions. With two AZD1222 doses given, Spike-specific TCR breadth and depth both rose.

Germline-derived CDR1 and CDR2 are LNHDA and SQIVND (reference sequence). This CDR3 contains 14 residues. V lost 0 bases and J lost 10, with 15 bases in between. Profiled with immunoSEQ multiplex PCR; TCRdb holds only in-frame clones, not every one. This table has about 100,000 clones, 85% to 90% appearing once. The chain couples TRBV19 to TRBJ1-1; D might be TRBD1 (5 bases). The input for sequencing was peripheral blood, taken 28 days after the second AZD1222 dose. This clonotype was sampled from an adult who received the AZD1222 COVID-19 vaccine. CDR3 amino acids: CASSIDATAHGAFF. In DNA form, the CDR3 reads TGTGCCAGTAGTATAGACGCGACAGCCCACGGAGCTTTCTTT.